These 12 T cell receptor beta chains were sequenced from one sample in a study of OX40 agonist ivuxolimab in advanced cancers. Generated by immunoSEQ multiplex PCR, the TCRdb table keeps only in-frame clones and is missing some. The table includes tens of thousands of clones, over 80% detected once. Source: CD4+ or CD8+ T cells sorted from blood, taken in a trial of the OX40 agonist ivuxolimab. These receptors were obtained from an adult with an advanced solid tumor such as melanoma, head and neck, liver or kidney cancer.

The V call is TRBV27, the J call TRBJ2-4, with a possible D match to TRBD2 (6 bases). The CDR3 is 15 amino acids. Germline V lookup: CDR1 MNHEY, CDR2 SMNVEV (reference sequence). V gave up 4 bases and J gave up 9 bases, with 19 bases separating them. The CDR3 protein is CASSSGGARGSIQYF. The CDR3 nucleotides are TGTGCCAGCAGTTCCGGGGGAGCGCGAGGTAGCATTCAGTACTTC.

The CDR3 DNA sequence: TGTGCCAGCAGCCGGGACGGGACATGGGGCTACACCTTC. As protein: CASSRDGTWGYTF. The chain couples TRBV5-4 to TRBJ1-2; possible D gene TRBD1, 6 bases. Trimming took 4 bases from V and 8 from J, leaving 15 bases between them. The CDR3 has 13 residues. The germline V gene encodes CDR1 SGHNT and CDR2 YYREEE (reference sequence).

The CDR3 DNA sequence: TGTGCCAGCTCACCAGTTCCGGGGGATACGCAGTATTTT. It encodes CASSPVPGDTQYF. V and J are TRBV18 and TRBJ2-3, with D tentatively TRBD2 (5 bases). This CDR3 contains 13 residues. CDR1 and CDR2 from the germline V gene are KGHSH and LQKENI. Between the trimmed V and J ends, which lost 2 bases and 6 bases, there was a span of 9 bases. The full variable domain, with the rest looked up from reference TRBV18 and TRBJ2-3, is NAGVMQNPRHLVRRRGQEARLRCSPMKGHSHVYWYRQLPEEGLKFMVYLQKENIIDESGMPKERFSAEFPKEGPSILRIQQVVRGDSAAYFCASSPVPGDTQYFGPGTRLTVL.

CDR3 region: CASSRVGNSPLHF. CDR3 nucleotide sequence: TGTGCCAGCAGTCGTGTGGGAAATTCACCCCTCCACTTT. The chain is built from TRBV11-3 and TRBJ1-6; D not certain. This CDR3 contains 13 residues. Looked up from germline, CDR1 is SGHNT and CDR2 is YENEEA. The germline V and J ends were trimmed by 6 bases and 7 bases, with 10 bases remaining between them.

V is TRBV11-1 and J is TRBJ2-7; the D gene is possibly TRBD1 (5 bases). The V gene's germline CDR1 is SGHAT and CDR2 FQDESV (reference sequence). CDR3 length equals 15 residues. V gave up 3 bases and J gave up 0 bases, with 12 bases separating them. For the CDR3, the DNA is TGTGCCAGCAGCTTCCGGGTTCAGGGCTCCTACGAGCAGTACTTC. Translated: CASSFRVQGSYEQYF.

The CDR3 nucleotides read TGTGCCAGCAGCCCTGGGAGGCAATGGAACACTGAAGCTTTCTTT. Translating it yields CASSPGRQWNTEAFF. V usage is TRBV6-6 and J usage is TRBJ1-1; D gene uncertain. The V end was cut by 6 bases, the J end by 1 base, with 15 bases between. CDR3 length: 15 residues. Germline V gene data show CDR1 as MNHNY and CDR2 as SVGAGI (reference sequence).

The genes are TRBV5-4 and TRBJ1-4, with D tentatively TRBD1 (6 bases). Germline V CDR1 and CDR2: SGHNT, YYREEE (reference sequence). V was clipped by 2 bases and J by 9 bases, with 14 bases between them. The CDR3 runs to 14 residues. The CDR3 loop reads CASSLAGDEKKLFF. CDR3 DNA sequence: TGTGCCAGCAGCTTAGCAGGGGACGAAAAAAAACTGTTTTTT.

The chain combines TRBV25-1 with TRBJ1-2; D gene unclear. The V end lost 10 bases, the J end lost 8 bases, and 11 bases lay between the germline ends. The germline V gene encodes CDR1 MGHDK and CDR2 SYGVNS. This CDR3 spans 10 amino acids. CDR3 in amino acids: CATMEGGYTF. DNA of the CDR3: TGTGCCACTATGGAGGGAGGCTACACCTTC.

The chain carries TRBV9 and TRBJ2-3; D remains unclear. CDR1 is SGDLS and CDR2 is YYNGEE in the germline V gene. Trimming removed 0 bases from V and 6 bases from J, with 11 bases in between. This CDR3 contains 14 residues. The CDR3 reads CASSVVGLADTQYF. CDR3 in DNA: TGTGCCAGCAGCGTAGTCGGCTTAGCTGATACGCAGTATTTT. The variable domain in full, completed from reference TRBV9 and TRBJ2-3, reads DSGVTQTPKHLITATGQRVTLRCSPRSGDLSVYWYQQSLDQGLQFLIQYYNGEERAKGNILERFSAQQFPDLHSELNLSSLELGDSALYFCASSVVGLADTQYFGPGTRLTVL.

The chain uses TRBV7-8 and TRBJ2-1; 7 bases fit TRBD2. CDR1 SGHVS and CDR2 FQNEAQ come from the germline V gene. V was pared by 3 bases and J by 0 bases, with 2 bases of the junction left unmatched. CDR3 length: 15 amino acids. DNA for the CDR3: TGTGCCAGCAGCTTTACTAGCGCCTCCTACAATGAGCAGTTCTTC. The encoded protein is CASSFTSASYNEQFF.

J is TRBJ2-7 and V is TRBV27; D not certain. The CDR3 consists of 16 residues. With 0 bases removed from V and 0 bases from J, the gap between germline ends came to 12 bases. Germline CDR1 is MNHEY and CDR2 is SMNVEV (reference sequence). CDR3 sequence (DNA): TGTGCCAGCAGTTTATCGGCGGTTTCCATCTCCTACGAGCAGTACTTC. Residues: CASSLSAVSISYEQYF.

The chain employs TRBV9 and TRBJ2-5; no clear D. The ends were cut back, 3 bases at V and 4 bases at J, with 7 bases in the middle. Germline assignment: CDR1 SGDLS and CDR2 YYNGEE. The CDR3 consists of 12 residues. As DNA, the CDR3 is TGTGCCAGCAGCGGAGCGTTAGAGACCCAGTACTTC. Translating gives CASSGALETQYF.